The clone carrying this T cell receptor (beta chain) occurred a few times. The antigen is not known. This entry is derived from a study of Graves' ophthalmopathy and Graves' hyperthyroidism. Study-wide findings and caveats: Blood shared most expanded thyroid clonotypes above 0.001 frequency.

This CDR3 spans 11 amino acids. Germline CDR1 and CDR2: GTSNPN and SVGIG (reference sequence). V was pared by 5 bases and J by 4 bases, with 5 bases between. TCR beta CDR3 amplification used RNA transcripts. HTBI primers were employed in first-round RT-PCR, then a second-round multiplex PCR followed. Each CDR3 protein is one row after TCRdb ran MiXCR on the multiplex PCR reads. The table records 350,000 to 400,000 distinct CDR3 sequences, around 16% of them present only once. The material sequenced was peripheral blood. The TCR comes from a woman under 30 with Graves' ophthalmopathy. The chain combines TRBV30 with TRBJ2-2; D not resolved. The CDR3 DNA follows: TGTGCCTGGGCGGCCACCGGGGAGCTGTTTTTT. It yields the protein CAWAATGELFF.